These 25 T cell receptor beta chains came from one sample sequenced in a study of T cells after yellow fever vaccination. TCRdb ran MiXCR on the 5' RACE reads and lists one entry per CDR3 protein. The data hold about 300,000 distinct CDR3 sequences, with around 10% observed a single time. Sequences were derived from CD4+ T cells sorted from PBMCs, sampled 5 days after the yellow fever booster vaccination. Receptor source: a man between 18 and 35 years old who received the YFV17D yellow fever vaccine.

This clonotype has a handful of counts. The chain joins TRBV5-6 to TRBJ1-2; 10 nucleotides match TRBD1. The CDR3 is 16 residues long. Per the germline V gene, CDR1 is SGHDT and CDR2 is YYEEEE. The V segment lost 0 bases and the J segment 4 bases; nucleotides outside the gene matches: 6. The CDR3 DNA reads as TGTGCCAGCAGCTTGGAGGTAGGGACAGGGGCCTATGGCTACACCTTC. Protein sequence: CASSLEVGTGAYGYTF.

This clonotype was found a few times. CDR3 residues: CASSLTPSTDTQYF. In nucleotides, the CDR3 is TGTGCCAGCAGCCTCACCCCCAGCACAGATACGCAGTATTTT. The rearrangement links TRBV11-3 to TRBJ2-3; D is undetermined. CDR1 SGHNT and CDR2 YENEEA come from the germline V gene. The V end was cut by 5 bases, the J end by 0 bases, with 9 bases between. The CDR3 spans 14 residues.

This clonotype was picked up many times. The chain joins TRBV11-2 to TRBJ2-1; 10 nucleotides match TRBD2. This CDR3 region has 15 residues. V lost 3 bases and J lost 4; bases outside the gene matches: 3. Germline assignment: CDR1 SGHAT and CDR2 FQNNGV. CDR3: CASSFRTSGYNEQFF. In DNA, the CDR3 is TGTGCCAGCAGCTTCCGGACTAGCGGATACAATGAGCAGTTCTTC.

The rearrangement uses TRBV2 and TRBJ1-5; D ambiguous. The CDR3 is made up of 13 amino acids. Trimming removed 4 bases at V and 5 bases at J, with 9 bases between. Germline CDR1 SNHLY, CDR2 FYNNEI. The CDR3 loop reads CASSGGMDQPQHF. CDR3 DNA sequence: TGTGCCAGCAGTGGGGGAATGGATCAGCCCCAGCATTTT.

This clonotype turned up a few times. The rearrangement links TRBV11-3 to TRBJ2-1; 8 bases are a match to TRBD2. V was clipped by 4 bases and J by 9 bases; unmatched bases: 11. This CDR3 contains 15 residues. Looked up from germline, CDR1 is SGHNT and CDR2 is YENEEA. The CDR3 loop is CASSSGGGAGGEQFF. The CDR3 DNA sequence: TGTGCCAGCAGCTCAGGAGGCGGGGCGGGGGGTGAGCAGTTCTTC.

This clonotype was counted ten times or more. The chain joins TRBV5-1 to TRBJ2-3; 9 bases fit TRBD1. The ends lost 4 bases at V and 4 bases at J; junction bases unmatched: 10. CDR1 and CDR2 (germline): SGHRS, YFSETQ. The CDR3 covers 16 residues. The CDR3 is CASSDVTGGIADTQYF. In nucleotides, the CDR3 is TGCGCCAGCAGCGATGTAACAGGGGGCATCGCAGATACGCAGTATTTT.

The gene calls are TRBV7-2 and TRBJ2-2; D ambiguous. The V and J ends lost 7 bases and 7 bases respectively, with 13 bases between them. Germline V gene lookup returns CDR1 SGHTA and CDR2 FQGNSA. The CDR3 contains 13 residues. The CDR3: CASTWPGFGELFF. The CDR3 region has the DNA TGTGCCAGCACCTGGCCCGGGTTCGGGGAGCTGTTTTTT.

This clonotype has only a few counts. In DNA, the CDR3 is TGTGCCAGCAGTGCCAGGGCGGCGGGCGGCACTGAAGCTTTCTTT. Amino acid sequence: CASSARAAGGTEAFF. This rearrangement joins TRBV6-5 to TRBJ1-1, with D perhaps matching TRBD1 (5 bases). Germline CDR1 MNHEY, CDR2 SVGAGI. The ends were cut back, 5 bases at V and 4 bases at J, with 17 bases in the middle. This CDR3 is built from 15 residues.

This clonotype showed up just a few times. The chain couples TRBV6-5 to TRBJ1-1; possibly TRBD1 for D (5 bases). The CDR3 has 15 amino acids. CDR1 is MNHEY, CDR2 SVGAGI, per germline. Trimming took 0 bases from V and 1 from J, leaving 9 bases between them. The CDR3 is CASSYSFQGNTEAFF. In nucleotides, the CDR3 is TGTGCCAGCAGTTACTCATTCCAGGGGAACACTGAAGCTTTCTTT.

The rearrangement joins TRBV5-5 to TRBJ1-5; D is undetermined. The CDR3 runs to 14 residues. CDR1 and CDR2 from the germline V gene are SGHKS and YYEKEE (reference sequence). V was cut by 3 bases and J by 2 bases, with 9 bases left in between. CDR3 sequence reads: CASSSQVGNQPQHF. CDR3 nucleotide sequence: TGTGCCAGCAGCTCCCAAGTGGGCAATCAGCCCCAGCATTTT.

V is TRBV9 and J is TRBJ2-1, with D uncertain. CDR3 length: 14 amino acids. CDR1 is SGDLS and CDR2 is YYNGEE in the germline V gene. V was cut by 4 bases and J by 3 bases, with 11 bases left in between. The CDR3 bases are TGTGCCAGCAGCCCAGCCGGCCACTACAATGAGCAGTTCTTC. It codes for CASSPAGHYNEQFF.

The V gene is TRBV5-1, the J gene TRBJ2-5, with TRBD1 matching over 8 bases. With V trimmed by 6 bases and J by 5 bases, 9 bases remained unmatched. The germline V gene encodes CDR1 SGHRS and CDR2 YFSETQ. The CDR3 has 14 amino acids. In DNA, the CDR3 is TGCGCCAGCAATCTGGACAGGGCGGGGGAGACCCAGTACTTC. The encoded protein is CASNLDRAGETQYF.

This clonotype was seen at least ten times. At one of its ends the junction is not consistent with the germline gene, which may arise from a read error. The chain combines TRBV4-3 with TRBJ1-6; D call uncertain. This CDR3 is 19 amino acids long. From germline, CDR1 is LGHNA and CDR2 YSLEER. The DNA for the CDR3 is TGCGCCAGCAGCCAAGATACCGCCTCCGGTGGGTCCTTTAATTCACCCCTCCACTTT. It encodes CASSQDTASGGSFNSPLHF.

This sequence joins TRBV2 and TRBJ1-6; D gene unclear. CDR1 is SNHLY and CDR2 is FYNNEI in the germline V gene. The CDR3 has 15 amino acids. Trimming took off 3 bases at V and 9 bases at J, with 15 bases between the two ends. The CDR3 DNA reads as TGTGCCAGCAGTGAGGAGCGGGCTCGCAGTTCACCCCTCCACTTT. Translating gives CASSEERARSSPLHF.

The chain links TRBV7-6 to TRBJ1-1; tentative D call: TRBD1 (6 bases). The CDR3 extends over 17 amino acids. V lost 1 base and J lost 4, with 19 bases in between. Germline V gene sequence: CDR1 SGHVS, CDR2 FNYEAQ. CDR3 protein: CASSLGRGASLVTEAFF. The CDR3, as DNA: TGTGCCAGCAGCTTAGGGCGGGGGGCGTCTTTGGTCACTGAAGCTTTCTTT.

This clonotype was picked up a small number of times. The CDR3 DNA reads as TGCAGCGTTGTAGGGGGCGTCGGCTACACCTTC. Its translation is CSVVGGVGYTF. This chain joins TRBV29-1 and TRBJ1-2, with 7 bases that match TRBD1. Germline CDR1 is SQVTM and CDR2 is ANQGSEA. With V trimmed by 4 bases and J by 8 bases, 4 bases remained unmatched. This CDR3 region has 11 residues.

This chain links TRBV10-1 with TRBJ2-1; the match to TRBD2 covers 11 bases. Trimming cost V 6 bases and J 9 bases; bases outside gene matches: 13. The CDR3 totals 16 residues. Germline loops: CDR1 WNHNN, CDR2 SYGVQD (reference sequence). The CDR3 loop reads CASSDSGGVRLGEQFF. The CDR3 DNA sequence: TGCGCCAGCAGCGATAGCGGGGGGGTACGTCTGGGTGAGCAGTTCTTC.

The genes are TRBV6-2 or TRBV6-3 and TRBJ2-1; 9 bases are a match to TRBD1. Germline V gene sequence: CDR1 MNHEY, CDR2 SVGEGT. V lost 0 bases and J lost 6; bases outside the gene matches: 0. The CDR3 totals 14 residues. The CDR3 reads CASSYSTGGNEQFF. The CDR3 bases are TGTGCCAGCAGTTACTCGACAGGGGGCAATGAGCAGTTCTTC.

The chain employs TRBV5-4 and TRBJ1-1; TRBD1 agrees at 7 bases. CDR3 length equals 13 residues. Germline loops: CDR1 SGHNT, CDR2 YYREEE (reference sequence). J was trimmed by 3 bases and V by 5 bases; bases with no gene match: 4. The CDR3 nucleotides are TGTGCCAGCAGGGGACAGCAAGACACTGAAGCTTTCTTT. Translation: CASRGQQDTEAFF.

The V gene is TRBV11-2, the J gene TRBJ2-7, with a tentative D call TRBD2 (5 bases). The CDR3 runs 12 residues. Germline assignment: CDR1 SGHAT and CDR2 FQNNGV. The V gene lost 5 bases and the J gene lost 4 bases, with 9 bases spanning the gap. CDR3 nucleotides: TGTGCCAGCAGCGAAGGAGGTTACGAGCAGTACGTC. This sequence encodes CASSEGGYEQYV.

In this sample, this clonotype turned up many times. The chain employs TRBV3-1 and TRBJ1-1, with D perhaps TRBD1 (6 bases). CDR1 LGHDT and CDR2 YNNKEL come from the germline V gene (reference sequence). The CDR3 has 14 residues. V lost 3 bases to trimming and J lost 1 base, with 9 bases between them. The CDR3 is CASSHRGQNTEAFF. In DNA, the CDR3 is TGTGCCAGCAGCCACAGGGGTCAGAACACTGAAGCTTTCTTT.

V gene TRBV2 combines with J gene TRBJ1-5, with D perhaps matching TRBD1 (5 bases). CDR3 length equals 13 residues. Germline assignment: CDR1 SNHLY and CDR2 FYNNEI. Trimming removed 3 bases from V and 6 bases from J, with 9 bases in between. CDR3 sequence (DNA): TGTGCCAGCAGTGATGGCAGGGCTCAGCCCCAGCATTTT. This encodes CASSDGRAQPQHF.

The CDR3 DNA follows: TGTGCCGGAGGACAGGGTGAAAACATTCAGTACTTC. Translation gives CAGGQGENIQYF. The chain employs TRBV7-9 and TRBJ2-4; 8 positions match TRBD1. Looked up from germline, CDR1 is SEHNR and CDR2 is FQNEAQ (reference sequence). Unmatched junction bases numbered 5, after V lost 11 bases and J lost 5 bases. CDR3 size: 12 residues.

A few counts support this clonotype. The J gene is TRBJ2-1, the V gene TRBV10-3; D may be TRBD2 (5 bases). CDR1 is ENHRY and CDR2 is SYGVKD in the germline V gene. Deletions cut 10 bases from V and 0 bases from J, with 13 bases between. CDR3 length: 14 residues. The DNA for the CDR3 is TGTGCCACCTTAGCGACCCGCTCCTACAATGAGCAGTTCTTC. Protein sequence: CATLATRSYNEQFF.

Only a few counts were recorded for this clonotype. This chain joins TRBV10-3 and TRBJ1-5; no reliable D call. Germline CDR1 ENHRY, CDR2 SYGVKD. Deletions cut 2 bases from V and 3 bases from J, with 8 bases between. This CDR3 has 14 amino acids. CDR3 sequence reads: CAISEEGYNQPQHF. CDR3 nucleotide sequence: TGTGCCATCAGTGAGGAAGGGTACAATCAGCCCCAGCATTTT.